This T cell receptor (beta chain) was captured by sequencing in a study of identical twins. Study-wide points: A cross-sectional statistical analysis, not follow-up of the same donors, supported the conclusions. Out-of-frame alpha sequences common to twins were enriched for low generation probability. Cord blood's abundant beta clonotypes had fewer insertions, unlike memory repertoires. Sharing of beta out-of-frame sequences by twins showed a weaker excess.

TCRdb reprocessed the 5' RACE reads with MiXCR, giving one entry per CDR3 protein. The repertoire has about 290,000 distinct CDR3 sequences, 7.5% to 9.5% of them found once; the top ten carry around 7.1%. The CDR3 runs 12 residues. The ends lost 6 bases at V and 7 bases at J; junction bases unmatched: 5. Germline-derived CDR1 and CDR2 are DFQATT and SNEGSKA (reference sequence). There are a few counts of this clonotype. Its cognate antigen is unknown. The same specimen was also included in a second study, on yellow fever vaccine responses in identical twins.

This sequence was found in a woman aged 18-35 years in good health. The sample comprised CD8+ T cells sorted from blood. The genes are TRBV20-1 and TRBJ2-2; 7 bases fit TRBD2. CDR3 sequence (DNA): TGCAGTGCCCCGCGGGGGAACGGGGAGCTGTTTTTT. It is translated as CSAPRGNGELFF.